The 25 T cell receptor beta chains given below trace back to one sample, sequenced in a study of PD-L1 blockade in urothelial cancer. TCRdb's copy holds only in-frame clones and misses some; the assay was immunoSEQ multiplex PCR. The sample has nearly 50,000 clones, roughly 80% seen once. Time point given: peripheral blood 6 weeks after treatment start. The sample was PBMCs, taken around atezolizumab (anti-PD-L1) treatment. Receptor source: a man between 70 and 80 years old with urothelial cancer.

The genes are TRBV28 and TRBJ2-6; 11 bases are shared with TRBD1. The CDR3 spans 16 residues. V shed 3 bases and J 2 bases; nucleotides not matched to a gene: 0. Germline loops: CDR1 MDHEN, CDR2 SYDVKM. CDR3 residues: CASSLDRGPGANVLTF. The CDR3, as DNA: TGTGCCAGCAGTTTGGACAGGGGGCCTGGGGCCAACGTCCTGACTTTC.

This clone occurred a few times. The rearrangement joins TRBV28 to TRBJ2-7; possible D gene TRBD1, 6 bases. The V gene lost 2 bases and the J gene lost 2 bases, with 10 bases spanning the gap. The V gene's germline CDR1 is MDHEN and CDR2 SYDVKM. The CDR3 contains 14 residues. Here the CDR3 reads CASSLNRVAYEQYF. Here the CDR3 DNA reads TGTGCCAGCAGTTTAAACAGGGTTGCCTACGAGCAGTACTTC.

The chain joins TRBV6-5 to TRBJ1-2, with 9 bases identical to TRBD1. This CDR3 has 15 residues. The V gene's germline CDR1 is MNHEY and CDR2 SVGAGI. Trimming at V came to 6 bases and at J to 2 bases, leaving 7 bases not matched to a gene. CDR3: CASSALQGANYGYTF. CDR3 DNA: TGTGCCAGCAGCGCCCTACAGGGGGCGAACTATGGCTACACCTTC.

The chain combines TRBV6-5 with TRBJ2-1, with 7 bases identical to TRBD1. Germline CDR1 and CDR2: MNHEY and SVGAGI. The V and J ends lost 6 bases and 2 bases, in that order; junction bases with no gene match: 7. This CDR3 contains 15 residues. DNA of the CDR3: TGTGCCAGCAGCCCGGACAGGAAGACCTACAATGAGCAGTTCTTC. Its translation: CASSPDRKTYNEQFF.

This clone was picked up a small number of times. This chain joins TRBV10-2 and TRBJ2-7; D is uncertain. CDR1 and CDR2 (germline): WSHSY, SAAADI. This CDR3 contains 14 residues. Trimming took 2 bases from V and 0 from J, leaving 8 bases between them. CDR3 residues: CASSEMRFSYEQYF. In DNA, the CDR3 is TGCGCCAGCAGTGAGATGCGGTTCTCCTACGAGCAGTACTTC.

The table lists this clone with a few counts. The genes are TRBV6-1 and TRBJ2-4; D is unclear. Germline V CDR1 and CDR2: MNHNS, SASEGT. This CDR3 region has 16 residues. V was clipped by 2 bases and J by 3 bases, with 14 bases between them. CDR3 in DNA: TGTGCCAGCAGTGAACCTGCCGACGGGTACAAAAACATTCAGTACTTC. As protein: CASSEPADGYKNIQYF.

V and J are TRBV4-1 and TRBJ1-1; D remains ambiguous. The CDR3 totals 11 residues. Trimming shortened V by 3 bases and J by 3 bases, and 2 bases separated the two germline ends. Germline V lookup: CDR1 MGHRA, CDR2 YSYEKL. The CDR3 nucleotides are TGCGCCAGCAGCCACTACACTGAAGCTTTCTTT. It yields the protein CASSHYTEAFF.

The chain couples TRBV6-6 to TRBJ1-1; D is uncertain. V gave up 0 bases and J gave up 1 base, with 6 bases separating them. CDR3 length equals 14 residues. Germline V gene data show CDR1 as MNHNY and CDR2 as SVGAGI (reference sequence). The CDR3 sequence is CASSYSLGNTEAFF. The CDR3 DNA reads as TGTGCCAGCAGTTACTCTCTCGGGAACACTGAAGCTTTCTTT.

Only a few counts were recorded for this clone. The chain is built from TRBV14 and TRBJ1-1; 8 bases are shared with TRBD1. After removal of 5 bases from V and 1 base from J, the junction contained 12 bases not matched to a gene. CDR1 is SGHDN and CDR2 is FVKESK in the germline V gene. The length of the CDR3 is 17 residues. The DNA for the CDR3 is TGTGCCAGCAGCTCCCGGTGGACAGGGTTTAAGAACACTGAAGCTTTCTTT. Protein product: CASSSRWTGFKNTEAFF.

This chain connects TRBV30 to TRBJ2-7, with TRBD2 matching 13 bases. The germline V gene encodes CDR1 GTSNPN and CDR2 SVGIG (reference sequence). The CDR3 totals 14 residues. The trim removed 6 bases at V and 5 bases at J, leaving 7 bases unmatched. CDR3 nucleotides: TGTGCCTGCCCCACTAGCGGGAGGGTGGACGAGCAGTACTTC. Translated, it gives CACPTSGRVDEQYF.

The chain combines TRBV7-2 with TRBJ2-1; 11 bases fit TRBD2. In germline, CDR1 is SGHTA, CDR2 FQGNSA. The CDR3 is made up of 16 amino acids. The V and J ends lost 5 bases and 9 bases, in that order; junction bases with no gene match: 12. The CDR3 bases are TGTGCCAGCAGCCGTTCCCTAGCGGGAGGCACCAGTGAGCAGTTCTTC. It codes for CASSRSLAGGTSEQFF. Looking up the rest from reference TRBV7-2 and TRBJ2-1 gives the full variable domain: GAGVSQSPSNKVTEKGKDVELRCDPISGHTALYWYRQSLGQGLEFLIYFQGNSAPDKSGLPSDRFSAERTGGSVSTLTIQRTQQEDSAVYLCASSRSLAGGTSEQFFGPGTRLTVL.

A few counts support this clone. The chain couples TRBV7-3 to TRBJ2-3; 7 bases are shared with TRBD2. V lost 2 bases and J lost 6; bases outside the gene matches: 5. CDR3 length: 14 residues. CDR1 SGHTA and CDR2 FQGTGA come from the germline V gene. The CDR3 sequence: CASSLAGAGDTQYF. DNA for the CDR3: TGTGCCAGCAGCTTAGCGGGAGCAGGGGATACGCAGTATTTT.

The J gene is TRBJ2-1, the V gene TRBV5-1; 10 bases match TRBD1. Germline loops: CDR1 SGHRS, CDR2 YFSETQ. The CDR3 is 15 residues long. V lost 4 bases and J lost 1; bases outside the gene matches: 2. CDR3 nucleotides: TGCGCCAGCAGCGCGGACAGGGGGTCCTACAATGAGCAGTTCTTC. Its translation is CASSADRGSYNEQFF.

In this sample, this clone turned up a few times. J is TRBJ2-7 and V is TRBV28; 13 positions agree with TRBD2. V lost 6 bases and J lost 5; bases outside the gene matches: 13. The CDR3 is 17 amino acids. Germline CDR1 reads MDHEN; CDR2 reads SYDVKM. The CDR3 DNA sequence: TGTGCCAGCAGGATACCTACTAGCGGGAGGGCAGCCCACGAGCAGTACTTC. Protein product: CASRIPTSGRAAHEQYF.

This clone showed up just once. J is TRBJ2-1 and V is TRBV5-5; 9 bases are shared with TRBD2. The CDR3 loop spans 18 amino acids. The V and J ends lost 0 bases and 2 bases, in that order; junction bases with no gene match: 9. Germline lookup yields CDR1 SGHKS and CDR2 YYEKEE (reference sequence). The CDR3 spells CASSLDAGGGRAYNEQFF. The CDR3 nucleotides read TGTGCCAGCAGCTTGGATGCTGGCGGCGGGAGGGCCTACAATGAGCAGTTCTTC.

As DNA, the CDR3 is TGTGCCAGCAGTTCGGGGGGAGACAATGAGCAGTTCTTC. It encodes CASSSGGDNEQFF. The chain is built from TRBV28 and TRBJ2-1, with 7 bases fitting TRBD2. CDR1 is MDHEN, CDR2 SYDVKM, per germline. This CDR3 has 13 residues. V lost 4 bases to trimming and J lost 5 bases; unmatched junction nucleotides: 2. The full variable domain, completed using reference TRBV28 and TRBJ2-1, is DVKVTQSSRYLVKRTGEKVFLECVQDMDHENMFWYRQDPGLGLRLIYFSYDVKMKEKGDIPEGYSVSREKKERFSLILESASTNQTSMYLCASSSGGDNEQFFGPGTRLTVL.

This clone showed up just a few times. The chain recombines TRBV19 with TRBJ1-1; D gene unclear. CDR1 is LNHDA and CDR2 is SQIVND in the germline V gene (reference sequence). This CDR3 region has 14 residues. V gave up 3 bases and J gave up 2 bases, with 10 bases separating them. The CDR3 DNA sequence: TGTGCCAGTAGTATCCAGGCGTTTAACACTGAAGCTTTCTTT. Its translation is CASSIQAFNTEAFF.

The CDR3 DNA sequence: TGCGCCAGCAGCTTAGGGGCTAGCGGGAGATCACGCGGCGAGCAGTACTTC. It codes for CASSLGASGRSRGEQYF. The V call is TRBV5-1, the J call TRBJ2-7; 10 positions agree with TRBD2. Germline loops: CDR1 SGHRS, CDR2 YFSETQ. This CDR3 contains 17 residues. Unmatched junction bases numbered 14, after V lost 2 bases and J lost 6 bases. Full variable domain (remainder filled in from reference TRBV5-1 and TRBJ2-7): KAGVTQTPRYLIKTRGQQVTLSCSPISGHRSVSWYQQTPGQGLQFLFEYFSETQRNKGNFPGRFSGRQFSNSRSEMNVSTLELGDSALYLCASSLGASGRSRGEQYFGPGTRLTVT.

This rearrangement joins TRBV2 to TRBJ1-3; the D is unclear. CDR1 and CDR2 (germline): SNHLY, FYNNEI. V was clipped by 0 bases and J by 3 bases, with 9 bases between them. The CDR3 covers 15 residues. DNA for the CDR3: TGTGCCAGCAGTGAAGCGGAGGCAGTTGGAAACACCATATATTTT. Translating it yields CASSEAEAVGNTIYF.

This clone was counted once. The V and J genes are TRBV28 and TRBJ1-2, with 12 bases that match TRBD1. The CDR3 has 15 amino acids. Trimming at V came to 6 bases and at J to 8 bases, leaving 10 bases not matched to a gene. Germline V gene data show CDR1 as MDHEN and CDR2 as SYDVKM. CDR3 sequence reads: CASSTTGQGAGGYTF. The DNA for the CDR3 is TGTGCCAGCAGCACTACGGGACAGGGGGCAGGGGGCTACACCTTC.

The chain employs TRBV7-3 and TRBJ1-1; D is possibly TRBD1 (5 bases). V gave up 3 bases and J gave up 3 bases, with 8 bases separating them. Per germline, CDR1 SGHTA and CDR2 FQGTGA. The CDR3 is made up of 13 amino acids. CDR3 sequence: CASSFRVDTEAFF. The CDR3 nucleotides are TGTGCCAGCAGCTTCAGGGTGGACACTGAAGCTTTCTTT.

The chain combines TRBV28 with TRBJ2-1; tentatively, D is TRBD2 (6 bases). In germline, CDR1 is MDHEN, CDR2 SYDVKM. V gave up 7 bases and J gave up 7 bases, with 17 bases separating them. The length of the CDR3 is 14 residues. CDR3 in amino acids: CASTRRQGGNEQFF. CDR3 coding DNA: TGTGCCAGCACCCGGAGGCAGGGAGGAAATGAGCAGTTCTTC.

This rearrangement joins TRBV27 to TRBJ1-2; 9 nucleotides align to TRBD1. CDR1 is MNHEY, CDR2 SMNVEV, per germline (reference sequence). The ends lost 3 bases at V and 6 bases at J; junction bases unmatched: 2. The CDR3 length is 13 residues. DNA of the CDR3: TGTGCCAGCAGTTTCACAGGGGGCAATGGCTACACCTTC. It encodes CASSFTGGNGYTF.

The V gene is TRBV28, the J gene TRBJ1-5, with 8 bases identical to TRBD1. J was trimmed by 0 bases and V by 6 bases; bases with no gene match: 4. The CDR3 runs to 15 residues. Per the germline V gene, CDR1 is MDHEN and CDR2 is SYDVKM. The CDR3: CASRTGTGSNQPQHF. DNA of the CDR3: TGTGCCAGCAGGACCGGGACAGGTAGCAATCAGCCCCAGCATTTT.

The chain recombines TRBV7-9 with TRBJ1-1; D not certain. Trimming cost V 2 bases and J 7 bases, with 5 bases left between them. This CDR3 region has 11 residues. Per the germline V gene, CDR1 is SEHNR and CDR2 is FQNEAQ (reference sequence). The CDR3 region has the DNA TGTGCCAGCAGCTTAATCAGTGAAGCTTTCTTT. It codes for CASSLISEAFF. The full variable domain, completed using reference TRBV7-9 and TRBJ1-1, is DTGVSQNPRHKITKRGQNVTFRCDPISEHNRLYWYRQTLGQGPEFLTYFQNEAQLEKSRLLSDRFSAERPKGSFSTLEIQRTEQGDSAMYLCASSLISEAFFGQGTRLTVV.